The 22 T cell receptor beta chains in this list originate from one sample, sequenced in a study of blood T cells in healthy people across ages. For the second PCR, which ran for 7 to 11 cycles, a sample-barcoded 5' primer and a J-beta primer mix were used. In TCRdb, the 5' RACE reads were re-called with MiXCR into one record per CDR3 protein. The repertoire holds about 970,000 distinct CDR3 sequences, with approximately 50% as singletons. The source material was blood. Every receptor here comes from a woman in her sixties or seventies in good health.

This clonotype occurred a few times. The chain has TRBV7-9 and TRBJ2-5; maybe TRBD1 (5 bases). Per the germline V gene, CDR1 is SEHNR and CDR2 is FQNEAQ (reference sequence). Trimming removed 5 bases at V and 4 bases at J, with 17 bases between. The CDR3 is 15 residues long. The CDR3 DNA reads TGTGCCAGCAGCCTGACAGTCCTCCTCGGAGAGACCCAGTACTTC. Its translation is CASSLTVLLGETQYF.

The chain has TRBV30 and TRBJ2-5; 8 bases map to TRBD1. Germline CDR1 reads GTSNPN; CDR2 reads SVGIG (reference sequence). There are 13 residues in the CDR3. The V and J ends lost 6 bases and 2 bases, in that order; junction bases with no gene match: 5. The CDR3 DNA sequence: TGTGCCTGCGAACAGGGGGTTCAAGAGACCCAGTACTTC. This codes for CACEQGVQETQYF.

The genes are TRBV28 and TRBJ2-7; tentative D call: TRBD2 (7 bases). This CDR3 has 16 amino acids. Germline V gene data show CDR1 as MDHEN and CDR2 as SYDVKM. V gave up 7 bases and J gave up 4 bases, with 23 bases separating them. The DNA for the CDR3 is TGTGCCAGCACCCATCAAGGGGGAGGGAGGCTTTACGAGCAGTACTTC. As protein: CASTHQGGGRLYEQYF.

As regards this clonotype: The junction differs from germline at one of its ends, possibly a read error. CDR3 protein: CSARDPTKHQEAQYF. The CDR3 region has the DNA TGCAGTGCTAGAGATCCCACGAAACACCAAGAGGCCCAGTACTTC. This chain uses TRBV20-1 with TRBJ2-5; D unresolved. Germline assignment: CDR1 DFQATT and CDR2 SNEGSKA (reference sequence). CDR3 length: 15 amino acids.

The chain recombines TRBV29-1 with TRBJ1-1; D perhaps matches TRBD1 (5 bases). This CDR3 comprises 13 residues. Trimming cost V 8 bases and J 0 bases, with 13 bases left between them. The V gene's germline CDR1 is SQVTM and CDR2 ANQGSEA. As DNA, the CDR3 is TGCAGCCCTCTGTCGGGGCTGAACACTGAAGCTTTCTTT. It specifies CSPLSGLNTEAFF. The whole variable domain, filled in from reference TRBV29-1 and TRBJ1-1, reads SAVISQKPSRDICQRGTSLTIQCQVDSQVTMMFWYRQQPGQSLTLIATANQGSEATYESGFVIDKFPISRPNLTFSTLTVSNMSPEDSSIYLCSPLSGLNTEAFFGQGTRLTVV.

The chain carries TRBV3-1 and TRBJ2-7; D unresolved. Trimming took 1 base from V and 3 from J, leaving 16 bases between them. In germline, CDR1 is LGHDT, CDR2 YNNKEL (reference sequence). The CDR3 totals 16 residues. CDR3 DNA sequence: TGTGCCAGCAGCCAAGGTTGGTTCCAGGTCGACTACGAGCAGTACTTC. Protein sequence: CASSQGWFQVDYEQYF.

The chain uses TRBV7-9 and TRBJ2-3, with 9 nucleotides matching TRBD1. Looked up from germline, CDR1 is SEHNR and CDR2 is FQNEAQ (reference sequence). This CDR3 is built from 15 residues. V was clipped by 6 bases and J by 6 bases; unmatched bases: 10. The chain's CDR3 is CASSRRDRVTDTQYF. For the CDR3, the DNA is TGTGCCAGCAGTCGAAGGGACAGGGTTACGGATACGCAGTATTTT.

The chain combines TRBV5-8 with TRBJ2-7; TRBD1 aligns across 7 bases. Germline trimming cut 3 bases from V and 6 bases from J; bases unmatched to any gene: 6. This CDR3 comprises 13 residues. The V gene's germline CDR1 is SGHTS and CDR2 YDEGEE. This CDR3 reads CASSSDTGAEQYF. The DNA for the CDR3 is TGTGCCAGCAGCTCTGACACAGGGGCCGAGCAGTACTTC.

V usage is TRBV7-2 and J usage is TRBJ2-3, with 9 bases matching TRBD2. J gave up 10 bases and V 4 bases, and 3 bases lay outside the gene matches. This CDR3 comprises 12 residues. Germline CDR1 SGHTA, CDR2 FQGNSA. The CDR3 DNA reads TGTGCCAGCAGCTCGACTAGCGGACCGCAGTATTTT. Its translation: CASSSTSGPQYF.

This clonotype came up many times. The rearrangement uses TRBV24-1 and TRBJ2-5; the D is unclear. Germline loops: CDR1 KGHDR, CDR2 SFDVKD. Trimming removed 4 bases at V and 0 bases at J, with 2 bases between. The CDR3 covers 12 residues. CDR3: CATSDYQETQYF. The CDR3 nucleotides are TGTGCCACCAGTGACTACCAAGAGACCCAGTACTTC.

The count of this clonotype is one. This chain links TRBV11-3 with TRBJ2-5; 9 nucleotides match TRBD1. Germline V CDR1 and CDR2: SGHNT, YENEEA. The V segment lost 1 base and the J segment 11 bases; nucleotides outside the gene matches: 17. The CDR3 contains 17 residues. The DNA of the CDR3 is TGTGCCAGCAGCTTAGGGAAAAACGGGACAGGGCACCATGAGCAGTACTTC. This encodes CASSLGKNGTGHHEQYF.

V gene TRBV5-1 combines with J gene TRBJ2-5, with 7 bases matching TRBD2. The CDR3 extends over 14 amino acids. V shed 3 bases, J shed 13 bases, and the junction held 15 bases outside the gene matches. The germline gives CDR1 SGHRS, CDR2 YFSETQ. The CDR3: CASSSAGAGYELYF. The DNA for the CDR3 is TGCGCCAGCAGCTCGGCGGGAGCTGGCTACGAGCTGTACTTC.

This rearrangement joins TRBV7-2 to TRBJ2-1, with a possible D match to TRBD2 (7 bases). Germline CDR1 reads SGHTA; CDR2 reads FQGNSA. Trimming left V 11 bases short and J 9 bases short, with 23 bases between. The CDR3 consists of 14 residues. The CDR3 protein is CAGGSGTTTAEQFF. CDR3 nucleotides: TGTGCCGGCGGAAGCGGGACAACCACGGCTGAGCAGTTCTTC.

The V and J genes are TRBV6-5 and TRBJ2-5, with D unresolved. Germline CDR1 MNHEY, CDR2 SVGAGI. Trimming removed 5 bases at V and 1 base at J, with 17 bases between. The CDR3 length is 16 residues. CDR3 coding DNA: TGTGCCAGCAGTCCCAAGCCGGGCTGGAGCCAAGAGACCCAGTACTTC. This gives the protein CASSPKPGWSQETQYF.

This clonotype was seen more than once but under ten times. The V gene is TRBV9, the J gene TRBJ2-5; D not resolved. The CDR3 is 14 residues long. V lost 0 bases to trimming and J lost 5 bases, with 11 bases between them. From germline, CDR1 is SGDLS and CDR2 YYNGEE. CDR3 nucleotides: TGTGCCAGCAGCGTAGGCGGCCAAGCGGAGACCCAGTACTTC. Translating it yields CASSVGGQAETQYF.

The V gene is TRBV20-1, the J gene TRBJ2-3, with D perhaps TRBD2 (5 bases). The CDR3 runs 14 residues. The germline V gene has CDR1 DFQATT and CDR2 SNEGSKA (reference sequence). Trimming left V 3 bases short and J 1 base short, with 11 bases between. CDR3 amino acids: CSARLRVRTDTQYF. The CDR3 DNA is TGCAGTGCTAGGTTGAGGGTGCGCACAGATACGCAGTATTTT.

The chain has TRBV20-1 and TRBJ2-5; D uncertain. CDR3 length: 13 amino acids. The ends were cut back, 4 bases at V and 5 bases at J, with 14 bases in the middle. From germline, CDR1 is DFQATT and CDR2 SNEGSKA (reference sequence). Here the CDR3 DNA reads TGCAGTGCTATTGTCCGCGGTGGGGAGACCCAGTACTTC. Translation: CSAIVRGGETQYF.

This CDR3 reads CASSSDLGVSGYTF. The CDR3 nucleotides read TGTGCCAGCAGCTCCGATTTGGGGGTTAGTGGCTACACCTTC. The chain recombines TRBV5-5 with TRBJ1-2, with D perhaps TRBD1 (5 bases). With 3 bases removed from V and 7 bases from J, the gap between germline ends came to 16 bases. Germline V lookup: CDR1 SGHKS, CDR2 YYEKEE (reference sequence). CDR3 length: 14 residues.

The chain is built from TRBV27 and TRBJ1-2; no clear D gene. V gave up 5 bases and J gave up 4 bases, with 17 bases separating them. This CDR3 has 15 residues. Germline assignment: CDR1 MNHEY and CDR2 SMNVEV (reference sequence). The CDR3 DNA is TGTGCCAGCAGTCTTCAGCGAGACGCCACCTATGGCTACACCTTC. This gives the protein CASSLQRDATYGYTF.

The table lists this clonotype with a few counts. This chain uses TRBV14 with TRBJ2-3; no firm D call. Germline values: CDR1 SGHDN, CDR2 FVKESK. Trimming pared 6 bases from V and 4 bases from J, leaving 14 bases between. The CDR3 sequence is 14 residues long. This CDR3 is CASRRIGEPDTQYF. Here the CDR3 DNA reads TGTGCCAGCAGGCGAATAGGAGAGCCAGATACGCAGTATTTT.

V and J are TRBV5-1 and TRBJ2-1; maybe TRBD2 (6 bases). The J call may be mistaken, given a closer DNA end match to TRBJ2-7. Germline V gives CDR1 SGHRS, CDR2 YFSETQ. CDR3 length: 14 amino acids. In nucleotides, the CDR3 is TGCGCCAGCAGCTGGGGGGACCAGACCGTCGAGCAGTACTTC. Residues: CASSWGDQTVEQYF.

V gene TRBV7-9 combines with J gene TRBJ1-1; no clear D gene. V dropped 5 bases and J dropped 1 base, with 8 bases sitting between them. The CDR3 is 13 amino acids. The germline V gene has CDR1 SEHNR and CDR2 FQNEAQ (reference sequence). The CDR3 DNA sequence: TGTGCCAGCAGCGTGACACAGAACACTGAAGCTTTCTTT. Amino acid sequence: CASSVTQNTEAFF.